This TCR beta chain was documented in a study of OX40 agonist ivuxolimab in advanced cancers. Study at large: Patients got intravenous ivuxolimab at 0.01 to 10 mg/kg every 2 weeks. Study findings and constraints: Both blood CD4+ and CD8+ T cells showed clonal growth by week 6 at 0.1 to 3.0 mg/kg. Undetermined was the antigen specificity of the expanded peripheral T cells. In general, CD8+ T cells held more expanded clones than CD4+ did, on average.

Germline CDR1 is LGHNT and CDR2 is FRNRAP. Losses at the gene ends were 2 bases for V and 3 bases for J; bases not matched to a gene: 10. The CDR3 spans 17 residues. As for this clone: Its antigen is as yet unknown.

Some clones are missing from TCRdb's copy, which holds only in-frame ones; the method was immunoSEQ multiplex PCR. The sample includes 90,000 to 120,000 clones, 75% to 95% seen only once; the top ten take roughly 1.1%. The rearrangement joins TRBV12-5 to TRBJ1-5; 7 positions agree with TRBD1. The specimen was CD4+ or CD8+ T cells sorted from blood, collected in a trial of the OX40 agonist ivuxolimab. The TCR originated in an adult with an advanced solid tumor such as melanoma, head and neck, liver or kidney cancer. CDR3 in amino acids: CASGLNPTGNLNQPQHF. CDR3 coding DNA: TGTGCTAGTGGTTTGAACCCGACAGGGAACCTCAATCAGCCCCAGCATTTT.